This T cell receptor beta chain was sequenced for a study of CD8+ T cells in alopecia areata. Study at large: Female C3H/HeJ mice aged 7-10 weeks were given skin from C3H/HeJ graft donors, roughly 6-12 months old, that had spontaneous alopecia. Points from the study as a whole: Normal scalp had lower clonality than lesional scalp, with alopecia totalis/universalis lesions showing this most strongly. Possibly because of HLA-related factors, TCR sharing was less clear across patients than in mice. Sequences from scalp samples also cover resident alphabeta T cells of normal skin.

Researchers sorted pooled cutaneous lymph node cells on the basis of CD4, CD8alpha, NKG2D, NKG2ACE and other markers. Concerning this clone: Its target is unknown. The genes and germline here are from mouse. The read terminates 4 residues before the CDR3 end, so the remaining end is supplied by the germline J gene.

Germline CDR1 is SGHDT and CDR2 is FRDEAV. CDR3 length: 13 amino acids. Sequencing used cDNA as its template, made by extracting RNA and reverse transcribing it. Clones were read by immunoSEQ multiplex PCR, and TCRdb kept only the in-frame ones, dropping some. The sample includes around 300,000 clones, none of them occurring once. The chain couples TRBV14 to TRBJ1-1; TRBD1 matches 7 bases. The sample comprised CD4+ T cells sorted from a lymph node. This receptor was taken from a C3H/HeJ mouse with alopecia areata. The MHC haplotype of this mouse line is H2-k. The CDR3 protein is CASSFDREAEVFF. CDR3 bases read: TGTGCCAGCAGTTTCGACAGGGAGGCA.